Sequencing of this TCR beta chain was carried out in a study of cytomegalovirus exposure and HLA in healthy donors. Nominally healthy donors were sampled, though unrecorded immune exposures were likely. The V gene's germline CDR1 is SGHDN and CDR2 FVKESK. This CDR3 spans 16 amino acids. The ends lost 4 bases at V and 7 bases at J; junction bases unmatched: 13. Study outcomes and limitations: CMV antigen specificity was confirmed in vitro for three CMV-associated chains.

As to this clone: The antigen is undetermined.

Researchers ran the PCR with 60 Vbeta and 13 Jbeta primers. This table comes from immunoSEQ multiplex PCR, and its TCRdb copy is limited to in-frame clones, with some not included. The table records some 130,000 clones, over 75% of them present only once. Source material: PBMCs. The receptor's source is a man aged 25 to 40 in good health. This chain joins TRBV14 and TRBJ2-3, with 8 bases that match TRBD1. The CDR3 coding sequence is TGTGCCAGCAGCCGCACCGGGACAGGACTCACGAATACGCAGTATTTT. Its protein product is CASSRTGTGLTNTQYF.